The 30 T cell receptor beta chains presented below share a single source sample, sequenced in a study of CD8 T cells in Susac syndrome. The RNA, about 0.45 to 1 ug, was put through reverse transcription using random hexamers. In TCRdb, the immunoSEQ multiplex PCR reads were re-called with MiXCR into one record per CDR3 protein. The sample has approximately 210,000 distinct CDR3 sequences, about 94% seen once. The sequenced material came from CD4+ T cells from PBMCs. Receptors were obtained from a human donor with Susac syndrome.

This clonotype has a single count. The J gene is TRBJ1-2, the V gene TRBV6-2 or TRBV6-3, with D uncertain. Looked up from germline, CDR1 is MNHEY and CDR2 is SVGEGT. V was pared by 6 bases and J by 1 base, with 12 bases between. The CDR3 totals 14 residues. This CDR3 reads CASSRSTYNYGYTF. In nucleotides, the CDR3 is TGTGCCAGCAGCCGGTCGACCTATAACTATGGCTACACCTTC.

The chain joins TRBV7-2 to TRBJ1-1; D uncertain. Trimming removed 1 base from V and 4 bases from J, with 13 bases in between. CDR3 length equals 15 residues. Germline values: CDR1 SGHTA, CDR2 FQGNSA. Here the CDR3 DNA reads TGTGCCAGCAGCTTAGGCCCGATTAGACTCACTGAAGCTTTCTTT. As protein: CASSLGPIRLTEAFF.

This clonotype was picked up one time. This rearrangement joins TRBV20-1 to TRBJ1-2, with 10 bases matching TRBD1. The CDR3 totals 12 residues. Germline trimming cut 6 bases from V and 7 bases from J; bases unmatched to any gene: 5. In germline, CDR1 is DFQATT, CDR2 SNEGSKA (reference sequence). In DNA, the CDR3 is TGCAGTGCCCGGGACAGGGGTACTGGCTACACCTTC. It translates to CSARDRGTGYTF.

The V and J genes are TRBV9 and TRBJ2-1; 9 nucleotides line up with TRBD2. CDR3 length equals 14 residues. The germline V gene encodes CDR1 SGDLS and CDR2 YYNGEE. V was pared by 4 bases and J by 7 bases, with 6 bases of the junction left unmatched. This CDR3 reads CASSLAGSSNEQFF. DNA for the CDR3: TGTGCCAGCAGCCTAGCGGGGTCGAGTAATGAGCAGTTCTTC.

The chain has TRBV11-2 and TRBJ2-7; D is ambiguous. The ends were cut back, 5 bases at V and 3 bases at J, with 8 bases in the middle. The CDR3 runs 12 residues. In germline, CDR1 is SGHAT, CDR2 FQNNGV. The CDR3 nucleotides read TGTGCCAGCAGCCCGGCCCACTACGAGCAGTACTTC. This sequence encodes CASSPAHYEQYF.

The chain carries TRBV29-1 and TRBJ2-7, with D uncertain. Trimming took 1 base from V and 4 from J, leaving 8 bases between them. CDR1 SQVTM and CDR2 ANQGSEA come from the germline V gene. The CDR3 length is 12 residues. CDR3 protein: CSVEALGYEQYF. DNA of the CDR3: TGCAGCGTTGAAGCCCTAGGTTACGAGCAGTACTTC.

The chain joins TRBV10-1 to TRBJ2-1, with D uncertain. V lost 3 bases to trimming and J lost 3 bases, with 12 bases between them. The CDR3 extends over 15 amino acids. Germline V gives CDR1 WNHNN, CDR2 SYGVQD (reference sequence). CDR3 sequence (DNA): TGCGCCAGCAGTGATTACAGCCTCGGCTACAATGAGCAGTTCTTC. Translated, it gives CASSDYSLGYNEQFF.

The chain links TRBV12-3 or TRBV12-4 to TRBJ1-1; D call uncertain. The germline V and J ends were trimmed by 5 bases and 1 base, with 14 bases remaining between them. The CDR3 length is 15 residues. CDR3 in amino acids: CASSPQTGENTEAFF. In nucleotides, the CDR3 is TGTGCCAGCAGTCCCCAGACTGGTGAGAACACTGAAGCTTTCTTT.

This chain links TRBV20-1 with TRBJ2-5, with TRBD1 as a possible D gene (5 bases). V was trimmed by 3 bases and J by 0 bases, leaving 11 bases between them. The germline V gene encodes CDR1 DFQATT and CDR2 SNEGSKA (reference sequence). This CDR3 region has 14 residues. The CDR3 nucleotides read TGCAGTGCTAGGGTAGGACACGACCAAGAGACCCAGTACTTC. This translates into CSARVGHDQETQYF.

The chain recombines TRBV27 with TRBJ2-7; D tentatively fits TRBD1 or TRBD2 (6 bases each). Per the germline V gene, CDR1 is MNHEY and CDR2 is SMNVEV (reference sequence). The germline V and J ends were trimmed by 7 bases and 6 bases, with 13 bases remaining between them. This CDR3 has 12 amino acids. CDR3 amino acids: CASTLTGAEQYF. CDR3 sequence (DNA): TGTGCCAGCACCCTAACGGGGGCCGAGCAGTACTTC.

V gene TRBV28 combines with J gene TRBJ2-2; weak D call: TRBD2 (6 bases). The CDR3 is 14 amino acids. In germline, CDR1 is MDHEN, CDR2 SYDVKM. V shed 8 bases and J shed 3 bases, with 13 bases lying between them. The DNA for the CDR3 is TGTGCCAGCGTGAACTGGGGGGACACCGGGGAGCTGTTTTTT. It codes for CASVNWGDTGELFF.

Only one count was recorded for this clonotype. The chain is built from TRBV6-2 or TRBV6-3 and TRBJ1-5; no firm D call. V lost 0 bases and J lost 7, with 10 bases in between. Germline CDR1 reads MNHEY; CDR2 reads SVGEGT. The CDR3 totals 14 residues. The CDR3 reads CASSYSEGWQPQHF. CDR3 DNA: TGTGCCAGCAGTTACTCAGAGGGTTGGCAGCCCCAGCATTTT.

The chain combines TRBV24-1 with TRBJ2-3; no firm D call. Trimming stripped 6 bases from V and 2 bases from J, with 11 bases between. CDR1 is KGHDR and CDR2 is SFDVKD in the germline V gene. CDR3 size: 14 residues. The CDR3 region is CATSTDGFTDTQYF. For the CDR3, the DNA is TGTGCCACCAGTACTGACGGATTCACAGATACGCAGTATTTT.

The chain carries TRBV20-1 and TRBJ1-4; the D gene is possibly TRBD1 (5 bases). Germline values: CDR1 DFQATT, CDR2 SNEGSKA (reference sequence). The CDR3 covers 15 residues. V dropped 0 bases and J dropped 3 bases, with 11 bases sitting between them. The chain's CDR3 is CSARDQETANEKLFF. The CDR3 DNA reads TGCAGTGCTAGAGATCAGGAGACAGCTAATGAAAAACTGTTTTTT.

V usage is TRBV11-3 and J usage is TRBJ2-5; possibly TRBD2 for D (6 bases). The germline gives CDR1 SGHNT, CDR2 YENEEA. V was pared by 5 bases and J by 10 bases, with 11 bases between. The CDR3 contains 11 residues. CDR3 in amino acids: CASSPGEVQYF. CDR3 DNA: TGTGCCAGCAGCCCCGGGGAGGTCCAGTACTTC.

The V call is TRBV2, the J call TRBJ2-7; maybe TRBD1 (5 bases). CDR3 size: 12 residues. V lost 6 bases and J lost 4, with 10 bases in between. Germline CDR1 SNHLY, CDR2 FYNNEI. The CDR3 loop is CASSNRFYEQYF. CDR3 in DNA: TGTGCCAGCAGCAACAGGTTTTACGAGCAGTACTTC.

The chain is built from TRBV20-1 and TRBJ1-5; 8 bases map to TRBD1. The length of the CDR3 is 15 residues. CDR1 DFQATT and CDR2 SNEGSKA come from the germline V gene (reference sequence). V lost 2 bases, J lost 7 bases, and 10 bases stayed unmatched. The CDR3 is CSARSTTGEGQPQHF. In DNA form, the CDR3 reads TGCAGTGCTAGATCGACGACAGGGGAAGGCCAGCCCCAGCATTTT.

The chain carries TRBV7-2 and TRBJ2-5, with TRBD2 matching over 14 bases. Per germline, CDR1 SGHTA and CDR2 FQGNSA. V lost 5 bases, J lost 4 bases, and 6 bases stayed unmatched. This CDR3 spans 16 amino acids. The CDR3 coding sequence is TGTGCCAGCAGCCCGGGGACTAGCGGGGGACGAGAGACCCAGTACTTC. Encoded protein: CASSPGTSGGRETQYF. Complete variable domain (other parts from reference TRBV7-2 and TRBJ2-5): GAGVSQSPSNKVTEKGKDVELRCDPISGHTALYWYRQSLGQGLEFLIYFQGNSAPDKSGLPSDRFSAERTGGSVSTLTIQRTQQEDSAVYLCASSPGTSGGRETQYFGPGTRLLVL.

CDR3 sequence: CASSLGADYEQYF. The CDR3 DNA is TGTGCCAGCAGCTTGGGAGCAGACTACGAGCAGTACTTC. The chain uses TRBV5-4 and TRBJ2-7; D unclear. In germline, CDR1 is SGHNT, CDR2 YYREEE (reference sequence). V was shortened by 0 bases and J by 3 bases, with 7 bases between the two germline ends. The CDR3 consists of 13 residues.

CDR3 residues: CASSPRTELNAEAFF. The CDR3 nucleotides read TGTGCCAGCAGCCCCCGGACAGAGTTAAACGCTGAAGCTTTCTTT. This chain joins TRBV9 and TRBJ1-1, with D perhaps matching TRBD1 (6 bases). CDR1 is SGDLS, CDR2 YYNGEE, per germline. This CDR3 spans 15 amino acids. Trimming stripped 4 bases from V and 6 bases from J, with 19 bases between. The variable domain in full, with the rest retrieved from reference TRBV9 and TRBJ1-1, is DSGVTQTPKHLITATGQRVTLRCSPRSGDLSVYWYQQSLDQGLQFLIQYYNGEERAKGNILERFSAQQFPDLHSELNLSSLELGDSALYFCASSPRTELNAEAFFGQGTRLTVV.

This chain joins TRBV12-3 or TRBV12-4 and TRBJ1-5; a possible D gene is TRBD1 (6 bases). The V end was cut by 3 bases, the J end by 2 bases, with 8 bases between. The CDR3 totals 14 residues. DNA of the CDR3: TGTGCCAGCAGTTTTAAGGGGGGCAATCAGCCCCAGCATTTT. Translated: CASSFKGGNQPQHF.

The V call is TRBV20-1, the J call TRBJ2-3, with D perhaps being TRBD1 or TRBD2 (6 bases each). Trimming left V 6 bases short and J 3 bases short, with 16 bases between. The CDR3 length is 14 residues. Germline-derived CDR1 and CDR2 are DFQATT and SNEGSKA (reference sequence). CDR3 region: CSAGSGAWTDTQYF. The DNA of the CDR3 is TGCAGTGCCGGTTCGGGGGCCTGGACAGATACGCAGTATTTT.

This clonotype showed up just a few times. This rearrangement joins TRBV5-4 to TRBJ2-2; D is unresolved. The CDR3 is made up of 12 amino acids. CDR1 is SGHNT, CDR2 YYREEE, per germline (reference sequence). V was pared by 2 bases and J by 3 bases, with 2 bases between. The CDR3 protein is CASSLDTGELFF. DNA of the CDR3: TGTGCCAGCAGCTTAGACACCGGGGAGCTGTTTTTT.

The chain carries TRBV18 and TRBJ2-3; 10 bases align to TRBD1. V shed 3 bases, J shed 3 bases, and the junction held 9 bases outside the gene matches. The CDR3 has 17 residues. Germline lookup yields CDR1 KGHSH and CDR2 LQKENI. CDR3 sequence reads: CASSPSTPGQGTDTQYF. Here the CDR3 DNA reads TGTGCCAGCTCACCTTCAACCCCGGGACAGGGGACAGATACGCAGTATTTT. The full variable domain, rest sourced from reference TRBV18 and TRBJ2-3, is NAGVMQNPRHLVRRRGQEARLRCSPMKGHSHVYWYRQLPEEGLKFMVYLQKENIIDESGMPKERFSAEFPKEGPSILRIQQVVRGDSAAYFCASSPSTPGQGTDTQYFGPGTRLTVL.

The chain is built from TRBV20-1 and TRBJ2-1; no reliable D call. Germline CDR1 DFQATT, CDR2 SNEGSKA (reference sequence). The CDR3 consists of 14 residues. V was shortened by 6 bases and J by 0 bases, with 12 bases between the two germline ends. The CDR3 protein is CSAQNPSSYNEQFF. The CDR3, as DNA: TGCAGTGCCCAAAACCCCAGCTCCTACAATGAGCAGTTCTTC.

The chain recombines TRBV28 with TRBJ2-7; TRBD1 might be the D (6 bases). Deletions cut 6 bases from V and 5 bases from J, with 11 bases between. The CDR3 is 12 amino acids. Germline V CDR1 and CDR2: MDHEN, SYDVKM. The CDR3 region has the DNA TGTGCCAGCAGCGCACAGGGCCACGAGCAGTACTTC. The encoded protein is CASSAQGHEQYF.

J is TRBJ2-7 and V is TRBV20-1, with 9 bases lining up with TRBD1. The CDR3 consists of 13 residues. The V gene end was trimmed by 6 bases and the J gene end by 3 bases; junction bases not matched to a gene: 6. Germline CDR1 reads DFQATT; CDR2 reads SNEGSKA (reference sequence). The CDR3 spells CSAAGTGFYEQYF. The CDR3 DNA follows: TGCAGTGCCGCGGGGACAGGGTTCTACGAGCAGTACTTC.

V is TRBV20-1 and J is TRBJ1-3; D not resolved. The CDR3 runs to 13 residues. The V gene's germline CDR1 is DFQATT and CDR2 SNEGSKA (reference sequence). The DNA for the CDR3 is TGCAGCATCCCGGATCACTCTGGAAACACCATATATTTT. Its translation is CSIPDHSGNTIYF.

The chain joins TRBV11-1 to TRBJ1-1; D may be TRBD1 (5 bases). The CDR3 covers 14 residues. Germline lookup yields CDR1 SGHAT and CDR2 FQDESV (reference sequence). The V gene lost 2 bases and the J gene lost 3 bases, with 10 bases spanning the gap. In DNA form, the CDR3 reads TGTGCCAGCAGCTTAAGGGGACTAGACACTGAAGCTTTCTTT. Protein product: CASSLRGLDTEAFF.

The CDR3 DNA follows: TGTGCCATCAAGGCGGGGGAGGCAGATACGCAGTATTTT. It is translated as CAIKAGEADTQYF. The rearrangement joins TRBV10-3 to TRBJ2-3; 7 bases line up with TRBD2. Trimming removed 7 bases from V and 4 bases from J; junction bases left unmatched: 5. The CDR3 contains 13 residues. Germline CDR1 reads ENHRY; CDR2 reads SYGVKD.